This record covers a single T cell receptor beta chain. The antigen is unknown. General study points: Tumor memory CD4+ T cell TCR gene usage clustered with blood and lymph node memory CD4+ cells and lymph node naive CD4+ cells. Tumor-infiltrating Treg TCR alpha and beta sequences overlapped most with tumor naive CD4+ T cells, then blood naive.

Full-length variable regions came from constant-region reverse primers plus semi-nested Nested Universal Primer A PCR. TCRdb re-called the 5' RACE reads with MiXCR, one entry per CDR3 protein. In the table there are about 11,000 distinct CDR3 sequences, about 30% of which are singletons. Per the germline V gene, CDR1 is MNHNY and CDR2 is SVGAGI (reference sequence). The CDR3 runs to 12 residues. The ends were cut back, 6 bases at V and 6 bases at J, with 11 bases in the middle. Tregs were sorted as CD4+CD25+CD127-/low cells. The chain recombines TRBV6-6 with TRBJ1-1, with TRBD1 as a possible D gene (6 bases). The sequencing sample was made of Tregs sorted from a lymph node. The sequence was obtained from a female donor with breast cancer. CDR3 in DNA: TGTGCCAGCAGCGGCGGGACACCTGAAGCTTTCTTT. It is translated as CASSGGTPEAFF.